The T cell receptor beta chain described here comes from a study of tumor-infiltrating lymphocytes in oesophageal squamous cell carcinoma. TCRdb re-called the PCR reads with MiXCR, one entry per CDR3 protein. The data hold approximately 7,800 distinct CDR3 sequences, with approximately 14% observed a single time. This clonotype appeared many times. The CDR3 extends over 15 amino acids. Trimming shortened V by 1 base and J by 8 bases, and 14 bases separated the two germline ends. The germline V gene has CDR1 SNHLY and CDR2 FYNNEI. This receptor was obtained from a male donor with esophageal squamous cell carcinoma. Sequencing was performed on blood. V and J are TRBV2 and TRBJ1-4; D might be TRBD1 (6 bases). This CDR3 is CASSEGGGAGEKLFF. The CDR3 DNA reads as TGTGCCAGCAGTGAAGGAGGGGGGGCAGGCGAAAAACTGTTTTTT.